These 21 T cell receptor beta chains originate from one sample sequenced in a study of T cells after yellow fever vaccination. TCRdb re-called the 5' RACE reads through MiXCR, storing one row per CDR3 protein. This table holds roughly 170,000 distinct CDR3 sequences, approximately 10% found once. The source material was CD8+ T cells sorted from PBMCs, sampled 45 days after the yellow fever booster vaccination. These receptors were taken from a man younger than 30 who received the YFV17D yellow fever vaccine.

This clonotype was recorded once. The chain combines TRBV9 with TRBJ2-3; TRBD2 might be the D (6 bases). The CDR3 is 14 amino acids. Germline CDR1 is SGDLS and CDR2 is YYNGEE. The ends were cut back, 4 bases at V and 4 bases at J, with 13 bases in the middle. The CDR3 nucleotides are TGTGCCAGCAGCCCCGGGACTTTCCCAGATACGCAGTATTTT. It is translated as CASSPGTFPDTQYF. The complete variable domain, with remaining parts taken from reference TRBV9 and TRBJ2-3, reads DSGVTQTPKHLITATGQRVTLRCSPRSGDLSVYWYQQSLDQGLQFLIQYYNGEERAKGNILERFSAQQFPDLHSELNLSSLELGDSALYFCASSPGTFPDTQYFGPGTRLTVL.

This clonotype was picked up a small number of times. CDR3 DNA sequence: TGTGCCAGCAGGGAGGACAGAGCCTACGAGCAGTACTTC. Its protein is CASREDRAYEQYF. This chain links TRBV12-3 or TRBV12-4 with TRBJ2-7; a weak D match, TRBD1 (6 bases). The CDR3 extends over 13 amino acids. The V and J ends lost 6 bases and 2 bases respectively, with 11 bases between them.

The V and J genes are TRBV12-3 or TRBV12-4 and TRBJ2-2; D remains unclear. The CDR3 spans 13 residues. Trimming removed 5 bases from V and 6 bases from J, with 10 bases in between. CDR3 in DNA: TGTGCCAGCAGTCCCGCCTTCGCCGGGGAGCTGTTTTTT. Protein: CASSPAFAGELFF.

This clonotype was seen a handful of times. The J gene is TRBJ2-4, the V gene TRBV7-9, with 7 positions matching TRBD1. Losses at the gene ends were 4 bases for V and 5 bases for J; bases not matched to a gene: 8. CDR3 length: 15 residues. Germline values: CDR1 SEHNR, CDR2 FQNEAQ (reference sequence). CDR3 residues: CASSSNRGIENIQYF. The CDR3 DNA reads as TGTGCCAGCAGCTCAAACAGGGGAATCGAAAACATTCAGTACTTC.

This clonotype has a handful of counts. The CDR3 is CASSAGGGSTDTQYF. DNA for the CDR3: TGTGCCAGCAGTGCCGGCGGGGGAAGCACAGATACGCAGTATTTT. The chain has TRBV28 and TRBJ2-3, with 7 bases that match TRBD2. Germline V gives CDR1 MDHEN, CDR2 SYDVKM. The CDR3 runs to 15 residues. J lost 0 bases, V lost 5 bases, and 5 bases had no gene match.

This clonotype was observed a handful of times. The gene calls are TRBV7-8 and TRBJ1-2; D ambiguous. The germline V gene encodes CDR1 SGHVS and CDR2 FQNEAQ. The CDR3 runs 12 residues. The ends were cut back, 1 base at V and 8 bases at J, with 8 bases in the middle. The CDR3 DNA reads TGTGCCAGCAGCTTAGAAGCGTGGGGCTACACCTTC. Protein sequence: CASSLEAWGYTF.

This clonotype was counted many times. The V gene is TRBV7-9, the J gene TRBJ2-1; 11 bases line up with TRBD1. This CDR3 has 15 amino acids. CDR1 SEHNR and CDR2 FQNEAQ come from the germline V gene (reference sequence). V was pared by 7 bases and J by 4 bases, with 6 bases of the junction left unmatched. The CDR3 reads CASKLGTGGYNEQFF. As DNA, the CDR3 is TGTGCCAGCAAGTTGGGGACAGGGGGTTACAATGAGCAGTTCTTC.

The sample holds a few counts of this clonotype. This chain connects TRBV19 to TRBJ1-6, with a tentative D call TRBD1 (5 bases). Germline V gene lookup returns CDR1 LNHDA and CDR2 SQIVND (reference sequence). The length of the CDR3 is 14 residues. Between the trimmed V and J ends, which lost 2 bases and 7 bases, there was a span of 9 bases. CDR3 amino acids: CASSIYGTNSPLHF. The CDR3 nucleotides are TGTGCCAGTAGTATATACGGGACCAATTCACCCCTCCACTTT.

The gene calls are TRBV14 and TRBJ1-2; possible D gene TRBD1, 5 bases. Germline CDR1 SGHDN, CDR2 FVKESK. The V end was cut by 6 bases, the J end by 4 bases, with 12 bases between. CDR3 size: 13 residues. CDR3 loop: CASSDGGAYGYTF. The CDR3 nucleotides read TGTGCCAGCAGTGATGGGGGAGCCTATGGCTACACCTTC.

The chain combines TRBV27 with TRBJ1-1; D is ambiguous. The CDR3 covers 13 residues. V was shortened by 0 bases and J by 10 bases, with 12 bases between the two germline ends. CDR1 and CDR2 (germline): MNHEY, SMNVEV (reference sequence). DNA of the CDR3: TGTGCCAGCAGTTTATCCGGCGGGAGGAGAGCTTTCTTT. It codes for CASSLSGGRRAFF.

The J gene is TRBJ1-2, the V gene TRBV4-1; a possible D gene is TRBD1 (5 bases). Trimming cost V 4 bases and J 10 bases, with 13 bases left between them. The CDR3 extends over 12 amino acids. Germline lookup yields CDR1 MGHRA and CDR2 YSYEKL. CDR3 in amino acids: CASSPSSGPYTF. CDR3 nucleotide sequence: TGCGCCAGCAGCCCGTCGTCAGGGCCCTACACCTTC.

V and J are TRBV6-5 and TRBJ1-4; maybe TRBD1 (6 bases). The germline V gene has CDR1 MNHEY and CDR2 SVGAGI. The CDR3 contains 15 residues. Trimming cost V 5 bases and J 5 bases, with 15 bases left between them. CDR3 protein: CASSGRQAENEKLFF. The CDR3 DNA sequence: TGTGCCAGCAGTGGCAGACAGGCAGAAAATGAAAAACTGTTTTTT.

CDR3 nucleotide sequence: TGTGCCAGCAGCTTCGTTGGGACAGGGGTCTACGAGCAGTACTTC. This gives the protein CASSFVGTGVYEQYF. The rearrangement joins TRBV5-4 to TRBJ2-7; 10 nucleotides match TRBD1. Per the germline V gene, CDR1 is SGHNT and CDR2 is YYREEE (reference sequence). Germline trimming cut 2 bases from V and 3 bases from J; bases unmatched to any gene: 5. The CDR3 runs to 15 residues.

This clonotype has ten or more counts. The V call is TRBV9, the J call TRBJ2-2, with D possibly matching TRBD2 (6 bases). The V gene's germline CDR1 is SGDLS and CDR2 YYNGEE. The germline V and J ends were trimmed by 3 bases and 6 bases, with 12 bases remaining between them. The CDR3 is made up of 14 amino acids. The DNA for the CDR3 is TGTGCCAGCAGCGCGCGGCGGGGTTCCGGGGAGCTGTTTTTT. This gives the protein CASSARRGSGELFF.

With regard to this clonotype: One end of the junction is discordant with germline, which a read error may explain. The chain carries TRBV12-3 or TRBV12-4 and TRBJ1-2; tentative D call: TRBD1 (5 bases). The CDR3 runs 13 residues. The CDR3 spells CASSSGGRTNPSF. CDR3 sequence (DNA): TGTGCCAGCAGTTCCGGGGGACGGACGAACCCTTCCTTC.

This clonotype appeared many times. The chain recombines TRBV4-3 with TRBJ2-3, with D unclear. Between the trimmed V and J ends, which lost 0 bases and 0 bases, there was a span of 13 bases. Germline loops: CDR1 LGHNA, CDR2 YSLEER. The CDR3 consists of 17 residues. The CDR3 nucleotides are TGCGCCAGCAGCCAAGATTTGTTAGCCCAGAGCACAGATACGCAGTATTTT. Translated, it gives CASSQDLLAQSTDTQYF.

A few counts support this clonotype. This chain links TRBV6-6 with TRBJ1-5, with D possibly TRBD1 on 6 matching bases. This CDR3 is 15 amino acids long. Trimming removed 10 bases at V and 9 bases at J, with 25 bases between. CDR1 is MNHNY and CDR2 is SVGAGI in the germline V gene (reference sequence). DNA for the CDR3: TGTGCCACCACCCCGACTGGGGGCGCGAGTCGGCCCCAGCATTTT. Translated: CATTPTGGASRPQHF.

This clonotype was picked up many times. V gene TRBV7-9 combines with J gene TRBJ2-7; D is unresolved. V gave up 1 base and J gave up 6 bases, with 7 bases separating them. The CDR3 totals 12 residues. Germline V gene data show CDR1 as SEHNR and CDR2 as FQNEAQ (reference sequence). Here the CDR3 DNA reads TGTGCCAGCAGCTTAGAGGGTGGCGAGCAGTACGTC. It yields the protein CASSLEGGEQYV.

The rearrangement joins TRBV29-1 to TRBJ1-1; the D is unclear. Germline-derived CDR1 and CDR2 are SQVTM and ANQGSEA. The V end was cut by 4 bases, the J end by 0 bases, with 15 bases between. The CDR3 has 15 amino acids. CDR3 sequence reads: CSVVSAETMNTEAFF. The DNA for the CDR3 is TGCAGCGTTGTTTCGGCGGAAACCATGAACACTGAAGCTTTCTTT.

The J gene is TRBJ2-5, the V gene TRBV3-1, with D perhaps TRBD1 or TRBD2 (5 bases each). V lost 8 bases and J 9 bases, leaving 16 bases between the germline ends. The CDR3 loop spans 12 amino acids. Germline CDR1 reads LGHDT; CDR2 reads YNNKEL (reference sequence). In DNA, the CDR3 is TGTGCCAGCTCCGTGGGGGAGAGACCCCAGTACTTC. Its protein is CASSVGERPQYF.

CDR3 sequence (DNA): TGTGCCAGCAGCCATGGACTAGCGGGGGGCTCCACAGATACGCAGTATTTT. Translated, it gives CASSHGLAGGSTDTQYF. V usage is TRBV7-8 and J usage is TRBJ2-3; 14 bases fit TRBD2. V dropped 5 bases and J dropped 2; count of bases not matched to a gene: 6. This CDR3 has 17 residues. Germline CDR1 and CDR2: SGHVS and FQNEAQ.